This TCR beta chain was recovered during a study of T-cell memory formation after mild COVID-19. In regard to this clonotype: Its antigen remains unidentified.

After removal of 5 bases from V and 4 bases from J, the junction contained 7 bases not matched to a gene. The CDR3 sequence is 17 residues long. The V gene's germline CDR1 is LGHDT and CDR2 YNNKEL (reference sequence). General study results and limits: Clones contracting over day 15 to 85 were CD4/CD8 balanced, with later expanders leaning CD4+. Pre-infection memory held some responding clones, suggesting pre-existing cross-reactive T cells responded.

Barcoded TCR alpha and TCR beta cDNA libraries with UMIs came from 5'RACE using constant-segment primers. One entry per CDR3 protein, called by TCRdb with MiXCR from the 5' RACE reads. The sample shows some 120,000 distinct CDR3 sequences, roughly 15% of them seen only once. The origin of this receptor is an adult woman who had mild COVID-19 (a few samples of this study predate the infection). Cell type and time point are not known. Sequencing used PBMCs or a T cell subset sorted from them (not recorded which). The chain is built from TRBV3-1 and TRBJ2-1; 14 bases are shared with TRBD2. The CDR3 region has the DNA TGTGCCAGCAGCTCCCGACTAGCGGGAGGGCTTTACAATGAGCAGTTCTTC. This encodes CASSSRLAGGLYNEQFF.